Listed below are T cell receptor beta chains from one sample, sequenced in a study of blood T cells in healthy people across ages. TCRdb itself ran the 5' RACE reads through MiXCR, one entry per CDR3 protein. The sample lists around 820,000 distinct CDR3 sequences, around 25% occurring once. The sample was also reused in another study, on T cells of mothers and their children.

The sample was blood. These receptors all come from a boy between 10 and 17 years old in good health. CDR3s include the opening cysteine and the closing phenylalanine or tryptophan. A D gene is named only where the DNA matches it firmly. A row's size may be missing; if present it is once, few, many or a size class.

few	-	TRBV29-1	TRBJ2-5	CSVERQEFQETQYF	TGCAGCGTTGAAAGACAGGAGTTCCAAGAGACCCAGTACTTC
-	-	TRBV19	TRBJ1-1	CASSIMDTEAFF	TGTGCCAGTAGTATAATGGACACTGAAGCTTTCTTT
-	-	TRBV28	TRBJ2-3	CASRPGGANGDTQYF	TGTGCCAGCAGGCCTGGGGGAGCCAATGGAGATACGCAGTATTTT
-	-	TRBV7-2	TRBJ2-1	CTSSPPTDSYNEQFF	TGTACCAGCAGCCCACCGACGGACTCCTACAATGAGCAGTTCTTC
-	TRBD2	TRBV27	TRBJ2-5	CASSRSSASGSSETQYF	TGTGCCAGCAGTCGTTCATCGGCTAGCGGGAGCTCAGAGACCCAGTACTTC
-	-	TRBV28	TRBJ1-1	CASSWGRGSSEAFF	TGTGCCAGCAGCTGGGGGAGGGGCTCATCTGAAGCTTTCTTT
-	-	TRBV4-3	TRBJ2-7	CASSQDDSAAYEQYF	TGCGCCAGCAGCCAAGATGACAGCGCTGCCTACGAGCAGTACTTC
-	TRBD2	TRBV27	TRBJ2-7	CASPSAGASYEQYF	TGTGCCAGCCCCTCGGCGGGAGCCTCCTACGAGCAGTACTTC
-	-	TRBV5-1	TRBJ1-1	CASSLVQENTEAFF	TGCGCCAGCAGCTTGGTGCAGGAGAACACTGAAGCTTTCTTT
-	TRBD2	TRBV5-1	TRBJ2-2	CASREGTSGTGELFF	TGCGCCAGCAGGGAGGGAACTAGCGGTACCGGGGAGCTGTTTTTT
few	-	TRBV6-4	TRBJ2-3	CASSVGGRSTDTQYF	TGTGCCAGCAGTGTTGGCGGAAGAAGCACAGATACGCAGTATTTT
-	-	TRBV6-5	TRBJ2-5	CASSYSPTGQETQYF	TGTGCCAGCAGTTACTCGCCTACAGGGCAAGAGACCCAGTACTTC
few	-	TRBV6-5	TRBJ2-1	CASSSREGARSEQFF	TGTGCCAGCAGTTCTAGGGAGGGGGCGCGCAGTGAGCAGTTCTTC
-	TRBD1	TRBV12-3/TRBV12-4	TRBJ2-5	CASSVTGANQETQYF	TGTGCCAGCAGTGTCACAGGGGCCAACCAAGAGACCCAGTACTTC
few	TRBD2	TRBV25-1	TRBJ2-7	CASSGLGLADYEQYF	TGTGCCAGCAGTGGCCTCGGACTAGCGGACTACGAGCAGTACTTC
many	-	TRBV6-5	TRBJ2-5	CASSYLNRGETQYF	TGTGCCAGCAGTTACCTTAATAGAGGAGAGACCCAGTACTTC
few	TRBD2	TRBV29-1	TRBJ2-5	CSAVAGAPETQYF	TGCAGCGCCGTAGCGGGGGCCCCAGAGACCCAGTACTTC
-	TRBD1	TRBV6-6	TRBJ1-5	CASSSAAGQGNQPQHF	TGTGCCAGCAGTTCCGCAGCGGGACAGGGCAATCAGCCCCAGCATTTT
-	TRBD1	TRBV14	TRBJ1-5	CASSQGGQGRQPQHF	TGTGCCAGCAGCCAAGGGGGACAGGGCCGACAGCCCCAGCATTTT
few	TRBD1	TRBV7-2	TRBJ1-2	CASSSTRTGAGGYTF	TGTGCCAGCAGCTCGACGAGGACAGGGGCGGGGGGCTACACCTTC
-	TRBD2	TRBV5-1	TRBJ2-3	CASTSGGATDTQYF	TGCGCCAGCACGAGCGGGGGGGCTACAGATACGCAGTATTTT
few	-	TRBV9	TRBJ1-6	CANSRSASSYNSPLHF	TGTGCCAACAGTCGCTCGGCGAGCTCCTATAATTCACCCCTCCACTTT
-	TRBD1	TRBV29-1	TRBJ2-7	CSVESGGYEQYF	TGCAGCGTTGAATCAGGGGGCTACGAGCAGTACTTC
-	-	TRBV5-1	TRBJ2-7	CASSLAPEGEFEQYF	TGCGCCAGCAGCTTGGCACCGGAGGGAGAGTTCGAGCAGTACTTC